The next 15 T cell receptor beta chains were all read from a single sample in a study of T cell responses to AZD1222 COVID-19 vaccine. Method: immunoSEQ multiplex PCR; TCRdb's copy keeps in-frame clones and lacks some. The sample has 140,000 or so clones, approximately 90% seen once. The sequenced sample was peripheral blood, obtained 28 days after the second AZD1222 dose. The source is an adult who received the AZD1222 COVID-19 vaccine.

CDR3 sequence reads: CASSLLQGSNEKLFF. Here the CDR3 DNA reads TGCGCCAGCAGCCTGCTACAGGGGTCTAATGAAAAACTGTTTTTT. The chain carries TRBV4-1 and TRBJ1-4; TRBD1 matches at 7 bases. CDR3 length equals 15 residues. Per the germline V gene, CDR1 is MGHRA and CDR2 is YSYEKL. Losses at the gene ends were 4 bases for V and 3 bases for J; bases not matched to a gene: 5.

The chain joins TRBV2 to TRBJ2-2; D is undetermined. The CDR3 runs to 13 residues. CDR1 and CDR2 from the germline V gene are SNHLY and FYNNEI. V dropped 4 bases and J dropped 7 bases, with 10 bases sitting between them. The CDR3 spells CASSVAVVGELFF. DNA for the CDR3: TGTGCCAGCAGTGTTGCAGTGGTCGGGGAGCTGTTTTTT. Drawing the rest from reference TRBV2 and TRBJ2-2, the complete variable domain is EPEVTQTPSHQVTQMGQEVILRCVPISNHLYFYWYRQILGQKVEFLVSFYNNEISEKSEIFDDQFSVERPDGSNFTLKIRSTKLEDSAMYFCASSVAVVGELFFGEGSRLTVL.

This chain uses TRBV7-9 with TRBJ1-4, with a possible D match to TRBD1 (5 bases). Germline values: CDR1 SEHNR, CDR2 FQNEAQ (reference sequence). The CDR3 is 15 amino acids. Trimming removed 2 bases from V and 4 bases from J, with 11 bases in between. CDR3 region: CASSLKAGLNEKLFF. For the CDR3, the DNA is TGTGCCAGCAGCTTAAAGGCAGGGCTTAATGAAAAACTGTTTTTT.

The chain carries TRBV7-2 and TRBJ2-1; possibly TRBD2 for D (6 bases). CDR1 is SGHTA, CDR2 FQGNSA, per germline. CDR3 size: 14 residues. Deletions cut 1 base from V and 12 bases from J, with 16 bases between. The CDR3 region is CASSLDWSPGGQFF. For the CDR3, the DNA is TGTGCCAGCAGCTTAGACTGGAGCCCCGGGGGGCAGTTCTTC.

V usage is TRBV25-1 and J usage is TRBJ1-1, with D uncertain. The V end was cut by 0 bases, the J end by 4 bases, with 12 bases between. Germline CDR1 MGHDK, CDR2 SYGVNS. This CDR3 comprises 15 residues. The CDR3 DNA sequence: TGTGCCAGCAGTGAATATGAAGGATGGGCCACTGAAGCTTTCTTT. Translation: CASSEYEGWATEAFF.

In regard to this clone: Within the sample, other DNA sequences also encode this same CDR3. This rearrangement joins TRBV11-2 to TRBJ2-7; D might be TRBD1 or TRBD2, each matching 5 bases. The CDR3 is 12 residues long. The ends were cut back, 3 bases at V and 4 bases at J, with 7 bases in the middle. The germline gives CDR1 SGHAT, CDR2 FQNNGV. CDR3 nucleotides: TGTGCCAGCAGCTTGGGGGTTTACGAGCAGTACTTC. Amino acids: CASSLGVYEQYF.

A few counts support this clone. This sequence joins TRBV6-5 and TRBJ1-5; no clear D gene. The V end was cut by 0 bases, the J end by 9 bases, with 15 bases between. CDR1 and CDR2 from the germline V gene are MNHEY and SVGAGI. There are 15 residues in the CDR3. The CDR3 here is CASSYSIPGLGPQHF. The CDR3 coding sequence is TGTGCCAGCAGTTACTCGATACCCGGCCTGGGGCCCCAGCATTTT.

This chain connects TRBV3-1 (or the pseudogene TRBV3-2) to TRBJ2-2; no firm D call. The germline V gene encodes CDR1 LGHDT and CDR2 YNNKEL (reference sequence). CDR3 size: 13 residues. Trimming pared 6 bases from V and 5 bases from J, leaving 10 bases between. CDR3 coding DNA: TGTGCCAGCAGTCCTTCAGCGACCGGGGAGCTGTTTTTT. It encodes CASSPSATGELFF.

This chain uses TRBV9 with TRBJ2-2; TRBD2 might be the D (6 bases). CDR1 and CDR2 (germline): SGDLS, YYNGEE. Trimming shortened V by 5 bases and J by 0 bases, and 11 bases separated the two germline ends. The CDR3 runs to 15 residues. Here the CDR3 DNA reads TGTGCCAGCAGGTCGGGAGTCGCGAACACCGGGGAGCTGTTTTTT. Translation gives CASRSGVANTGELFF.

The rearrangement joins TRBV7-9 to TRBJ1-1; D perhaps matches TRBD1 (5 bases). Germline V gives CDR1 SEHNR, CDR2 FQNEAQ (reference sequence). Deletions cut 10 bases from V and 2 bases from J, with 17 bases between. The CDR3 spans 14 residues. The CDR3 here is CAILSRGPNTEAFF. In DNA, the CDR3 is TGTGCCATCTTGAGTAGGGGTCCAAACACTGAAGCTTTCTTT. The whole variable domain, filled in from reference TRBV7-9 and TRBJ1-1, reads DTGVSQNPRHKITKRGQNVTFRCDPISEHNRLYWYRQTLGQGPEFLTYFQNEAQLEKSRLLSDRFSAERPKGSFSTLEIQRTEQGDSAMYLCAILSRGPNTEAFFGQGTRLTVV.

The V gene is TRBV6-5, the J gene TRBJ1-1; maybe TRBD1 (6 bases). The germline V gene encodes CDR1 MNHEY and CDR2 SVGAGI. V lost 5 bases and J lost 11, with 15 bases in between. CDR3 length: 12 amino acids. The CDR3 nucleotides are TGTGCCAGCAGTAAATACAGGGAGGTGGCTTTCTTT. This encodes CASSKYREVAFF.

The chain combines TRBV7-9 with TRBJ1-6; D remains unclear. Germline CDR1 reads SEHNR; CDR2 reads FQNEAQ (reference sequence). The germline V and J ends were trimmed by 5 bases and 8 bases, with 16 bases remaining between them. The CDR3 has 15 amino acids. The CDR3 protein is CASSQEQVPYSPLHF. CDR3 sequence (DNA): TGTGCCAGCAGCCAGGAGCAGGTTCCCTATTCACCCCTCCACTTT. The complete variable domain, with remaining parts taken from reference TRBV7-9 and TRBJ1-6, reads DTGVSQNPRHKITKRGQNVTFRCDPISEHNRLYWYRQTLGQGPEFLTYFQNEAQLEKSRLLSDRFSAERPKGSFSTLEIQRTEQGDSAMYLCASSQEQVPYSPLHFGNGTRLTVT.

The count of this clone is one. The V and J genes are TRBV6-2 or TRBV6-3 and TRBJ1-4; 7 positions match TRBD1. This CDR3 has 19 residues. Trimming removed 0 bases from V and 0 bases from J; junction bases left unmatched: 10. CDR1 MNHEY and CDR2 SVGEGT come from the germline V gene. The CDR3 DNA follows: TGTGCCAGCAGTTACTCACGACAGGGAACTATCGCAACTAATGAAAAACTGTTTTTT. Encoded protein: CASSYSRQGTIATNEKLFF.

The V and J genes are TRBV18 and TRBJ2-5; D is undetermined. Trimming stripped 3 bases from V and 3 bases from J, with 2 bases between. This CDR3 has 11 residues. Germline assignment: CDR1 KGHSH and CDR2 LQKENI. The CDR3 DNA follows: TGTGCCAGCTCACCCGAAGAGACCCAGTACTTC. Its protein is CASSPEETQYF.

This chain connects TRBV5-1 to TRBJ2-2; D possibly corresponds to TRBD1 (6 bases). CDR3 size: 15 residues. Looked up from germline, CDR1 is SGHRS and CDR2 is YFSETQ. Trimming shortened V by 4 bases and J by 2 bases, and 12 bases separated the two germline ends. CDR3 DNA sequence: TGCGCCAGCAGCAAACAACAGGGAAACACCGGGGAGCTGTTTTTT. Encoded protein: CASSKQQGNTGELFF.